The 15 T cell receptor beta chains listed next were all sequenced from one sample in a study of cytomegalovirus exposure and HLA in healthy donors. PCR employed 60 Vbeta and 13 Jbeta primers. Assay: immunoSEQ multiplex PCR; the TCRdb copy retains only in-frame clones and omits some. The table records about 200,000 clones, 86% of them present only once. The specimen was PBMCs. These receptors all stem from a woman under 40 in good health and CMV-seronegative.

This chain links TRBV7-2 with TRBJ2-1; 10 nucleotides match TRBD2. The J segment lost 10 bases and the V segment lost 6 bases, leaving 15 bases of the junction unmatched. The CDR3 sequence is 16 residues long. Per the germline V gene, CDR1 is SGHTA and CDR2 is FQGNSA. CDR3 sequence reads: CASSLSSGSWRGEQFF. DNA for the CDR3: TGTGCCAGCAGTCTTTCTAGCGGGAGTTGGCGGGGGGAGCAGTTCTTC.

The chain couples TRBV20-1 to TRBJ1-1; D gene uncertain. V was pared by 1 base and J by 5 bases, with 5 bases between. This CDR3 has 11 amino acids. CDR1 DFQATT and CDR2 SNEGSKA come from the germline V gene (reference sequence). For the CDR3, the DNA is TGCAGTGCTAGAGGAGTAACTGAAGCTTTCTTT. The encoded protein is CSARGVTEAFF.

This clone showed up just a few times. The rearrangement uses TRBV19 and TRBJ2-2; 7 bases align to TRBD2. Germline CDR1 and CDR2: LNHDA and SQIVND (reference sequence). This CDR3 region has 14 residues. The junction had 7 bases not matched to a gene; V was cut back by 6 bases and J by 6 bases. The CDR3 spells CASRMTGGAGELFF. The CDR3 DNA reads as TGTGCCAGTAGGATGACGGGAGGAGCCGGGGAGCTGTTTTTT.

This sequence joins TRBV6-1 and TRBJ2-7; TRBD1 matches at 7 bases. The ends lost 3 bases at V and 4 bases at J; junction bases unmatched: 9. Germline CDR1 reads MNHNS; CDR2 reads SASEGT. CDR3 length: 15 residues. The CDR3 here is CASSDPGTVDYEQYF. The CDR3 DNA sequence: TGTGCCAGCAGTGACCCCGGGACAGTCGATTACGAGCAGTACTTC.

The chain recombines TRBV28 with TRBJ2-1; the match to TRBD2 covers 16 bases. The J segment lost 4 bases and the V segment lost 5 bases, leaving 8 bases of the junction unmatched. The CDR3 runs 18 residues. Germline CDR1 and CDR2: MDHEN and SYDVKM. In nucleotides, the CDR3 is TGTGCCAGCAGTAGCCCCGGGACTAGCGGGGGGGCTTACAATGAGCAGTTCTTC. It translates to CASSSPGTSGGAYNEQFF.

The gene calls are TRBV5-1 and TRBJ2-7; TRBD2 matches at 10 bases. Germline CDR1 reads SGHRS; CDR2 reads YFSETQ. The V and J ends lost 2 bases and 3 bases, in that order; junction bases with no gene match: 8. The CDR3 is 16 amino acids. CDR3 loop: CASSFPEASGSYEQYF. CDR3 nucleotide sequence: TGCGCCAGCAGCTTCCCCGAGGCTAGCGGGAGCTACGAGCAGTACTTC.

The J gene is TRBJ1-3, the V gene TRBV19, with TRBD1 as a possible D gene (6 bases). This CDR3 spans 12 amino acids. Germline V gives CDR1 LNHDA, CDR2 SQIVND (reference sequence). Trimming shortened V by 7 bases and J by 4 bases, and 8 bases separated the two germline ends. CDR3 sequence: CASKDSGNTIYF. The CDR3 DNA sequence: TGTGCCAGTAAGGACAGCGGAAACACCATATATTTT.

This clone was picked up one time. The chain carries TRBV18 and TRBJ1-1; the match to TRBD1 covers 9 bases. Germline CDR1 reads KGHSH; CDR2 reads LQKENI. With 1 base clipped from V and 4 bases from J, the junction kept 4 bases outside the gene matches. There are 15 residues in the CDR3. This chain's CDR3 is CASSPRDRAGTEAFF. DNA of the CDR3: TGTGCCAGCTCACCACGGGACAGGGCGGGCACTGAAGCTTTCTTT.

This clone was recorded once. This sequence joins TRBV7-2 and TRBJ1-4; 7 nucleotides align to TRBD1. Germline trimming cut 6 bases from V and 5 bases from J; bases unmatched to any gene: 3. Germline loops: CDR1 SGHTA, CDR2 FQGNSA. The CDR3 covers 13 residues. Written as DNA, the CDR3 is TGTGCCAGCAGGGACAGGAGAAATGAAAAACTGTTTTTT. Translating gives CASRDRRNEKLFF.

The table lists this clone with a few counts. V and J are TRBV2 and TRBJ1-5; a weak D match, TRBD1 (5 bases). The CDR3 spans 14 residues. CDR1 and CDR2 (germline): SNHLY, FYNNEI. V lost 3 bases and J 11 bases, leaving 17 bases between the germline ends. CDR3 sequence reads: CASSDGQGLRAQHF. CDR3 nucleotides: TGTGCCAGCAGTGACGGCCAGGGCCTCCGAGCCCAGCATTTT.

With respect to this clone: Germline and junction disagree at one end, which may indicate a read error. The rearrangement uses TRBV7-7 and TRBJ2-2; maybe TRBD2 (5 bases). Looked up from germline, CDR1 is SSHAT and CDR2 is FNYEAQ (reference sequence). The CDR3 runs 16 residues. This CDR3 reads CASSGDLPSNTGELFF. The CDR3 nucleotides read TGTGCTAGCAGCGGCGACTTGCCGTCCAACACCGGGGAGCTGTTTTTT.

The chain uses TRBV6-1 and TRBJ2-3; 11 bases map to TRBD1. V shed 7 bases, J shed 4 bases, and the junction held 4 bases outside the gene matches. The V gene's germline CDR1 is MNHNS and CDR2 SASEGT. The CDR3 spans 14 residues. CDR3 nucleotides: TGTGCCAGCAAGGGGACAGGGGGGCCAGATACGCAGTATTTT. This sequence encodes CASKGTGGPDTQYF.

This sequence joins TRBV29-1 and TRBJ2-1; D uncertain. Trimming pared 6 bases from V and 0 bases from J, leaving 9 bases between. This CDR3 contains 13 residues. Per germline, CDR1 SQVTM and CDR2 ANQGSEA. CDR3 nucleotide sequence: TGCAGCGTGTCCTCTAGCTCCTACAATGAGCAGTTCTTC. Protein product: CSVSSSSYNEQFF.

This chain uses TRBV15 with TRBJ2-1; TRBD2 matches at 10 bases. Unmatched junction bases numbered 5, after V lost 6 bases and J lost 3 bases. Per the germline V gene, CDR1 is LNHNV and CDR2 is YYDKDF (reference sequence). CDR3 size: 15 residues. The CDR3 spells CATRNLAGVYNEQFF. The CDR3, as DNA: TGTGCCACCAGAAATCTAGCGGGAGTCTACAATGAGCAGTTCTTC.

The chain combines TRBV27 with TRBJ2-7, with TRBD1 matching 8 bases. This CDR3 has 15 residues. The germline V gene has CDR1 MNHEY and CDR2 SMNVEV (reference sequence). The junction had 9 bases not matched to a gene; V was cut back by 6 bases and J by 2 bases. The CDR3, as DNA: TGTGCCAGCAGATACAACCGGGACAGGACCTACGAGCAGTACTTC. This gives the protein CASRYNRDRTYEQYF.